The 30 T cell receptor beta chains below were found in one sample sequenced in a study of OX40 agonist ivuxolimab in advanced cancers. TCRdb's table, derived via immunoSEQ multiplex PCR, lists solely in-frame clones and lacks some. The sample carries approximately 60,000 clones, around 84% recorded once. The sample consisted of CD4+ or CD8+ T cells sorted from blood, taken in a trial of the OX40 agonist ivuxolimab. The receptors stem from an adult with an advanced solid tumor such as melanoma, head and neck, liver or kidney cancer.

This clone was recorded only once. In nucleotides, the CDR3 is TGTGCCAGTACCTATAGCGGGGGGGCAGGTGAGCAGTTCTTC. Translation: CASTYSGGAGEQFF. The chain has TRBV19 and TRBJ2-1; 11 positions agree with TRBD2. CDR1 is LNHDA and CDR2 is SQIVND in the germline V gene (reference sequence). CDR3 length: 14 amino acids. Trimming cost V 7 bases and J 9 bases; bases outside gene matches: 8.

DNA of the CDR3: TGTGCCATCAGTGTCGAAGGGAACGAGCAGTACTTC. Amino acid sequence: CAISVEGNEQYF. The gene calls are TRBV10-3 and TRBJ2-7; D gene ambiguous. Trimming stripped 4 bases from V and 5 bases from J, with 9 bases between. Germline lookup yields CDR1 ENHRY and CDR2 SYGVKD. The CDR3 is 12 amino acids.

This clone was seen once. The rearrangement uses TRBV7-2 and TRBJ1-5; D ambiguous. The CDR3 consists of 14 residues. Germline V gene lookup returns CDR1 SGHTA and CDR2 FQGNSA. The ends were cut back, 7 bases at V and 0 bases at J, with 10 bases in the middle. The CDR3 protein is CASTHHSSNQPQHF. The CDR3 DNA sequence: TGTGCCAGCACCCACCACTCTAGCAATCAGCCCCAGCATTTT.

The rearrangement links TRBV30 to TRBJ2-6; D uncertain. The CDR3 spans 13 residues. V lost 7 bases and J 1 base, leaving 8 bases between the germline ends. Germline V gives CDR1 GTSNPN, CDR2 SVGIG (reference sequence). As DNA, the CDR3 is TGTGCCTCACAGTCGTCTGGGGCCAACGTCCTGACTTTC. This codes for CASQSSGANVLTF. The full variable domain, in which reference TRBV30 and TRBJ2-6 provide the parts outside the CDR3, is SQTIHQWPATLVQPVGSPLSLECTVEGTSNPNLYWYRQAAGRGLQLLFYSVGIGQISSEVPQNLSASRPQDRQFILSSKKLLLSDSGFYLCASQSSGANVLTFGAGSRLTVL.

The V and J genes are TRBV5-6 and TRBJ2-1; D gene ambiguous. The CDR3 covers 15 residues. Between the trimmed V and J ends, which lost 1 base and 5 bases, there was a span of 13 bases. CDR1 and CDR2 (germline): SGHDT, YYEEEE. DNA of the CDR3: TGTGCCAGCAGCTTGTGGTGGCCCATAAACAATGAGCAGTTCTTC. Amino acid sequence: CASSLWWPINNEQFF.

This clone occurred once. V and J are TRBV5-1 and TRBJ2-7; 13 bases fit TRBD2. The V gene end was trimmed by 4 bases and the J gene end by 1 base; junction bases not matched to a gene: 5. From germline, CDR1 is SGHRS and CDR2 YFSETQ. The CDR3 runs to 16 residues. This CDR3 reads CASSPKLAGGSYEQYF. The CDR3 DNA sequence: TGCGCCAGCAGCCCCAAACTAGCGGGAGGGTCCTACGAGCAGTACTTC.

The V and J genes are TRBV18 and TRBJ1-1; unclear D gene. V shed 1 base and J shed 0 bases, with 9 bases lying between them. The CDR3 length is 15 residues. Germline-derived CDR1 and CDR2 are KGHSH and LQKENI. As DNA, the CDR3 is TGTGCCAGCTCACCACAACAGAACATGAACACTGAAGCTTTCTTT. This translates into CASSPQQNMNTEAFF.

The V and J genes are TRBV6-1 and TRBJ2-3; 14 bases fit TRBD2. Looked up from germline, CDR1 is MNHNS and CDR2 is SASEGT. CDR3 length: 14 residues. The trim removed 6 bases at V and 4 bases at J, leaving 0 bases unmatched. CDR3 sequence reads: CASRGLAGADTQYF. CDR3 bases: TGTGCCAGCAGGGGACTAGCGGGAGCAGATACGCAGTATTTT.

CDR3 residues: CACSADSGGNTIYF. Written as DNA, the CDR3 is TGTGCCTGTTCCGCGGACTCCGGTGGAAACACCATATATTTT. The chain has TRBV30 and TRBJ1-3; no definite D call. Trimming took 6 bases from V and 3 from J, leaving 15 bases between them. The CDR3 has 14 amino acids. Germline V lookup: CDR1 GTSNPN, CDR2 SVGIG (reference sequence).

The CDR3 spells CASSAWGYTTQYF. Here the CDR3 DNA reads TGTGCCAGCAGTGCCTGGGGGTACACGACCCAGTACTTC. The V gene is TRBV2, the J gene TRBJ2-5; possibly TRBD1 or TRBD2 for D (5 bases each). There are 13 residues in the CDR3. Germline assignment: CDR1 SNHLY and CDR2 FYNNEI. V was shortened by 4 bases and J by 7 bases, with 13 bases between the two germline ends.

V gene TRBV14 combines with J gene TRBJ1-1; the D is unclear. V lost 4 bases and J 5 bases, leaving 5 bases between the germline ends. The CDR3 is made up of 11 amino acids. The germline gives CDR1 SGHDN, CDR2 FVKESK. CDR3 sequence (DNA): TGTGCCAGCAGCCGGAGTACTGAAGCTTTCTTT. This sequence encodes CASSRSTEAFF. Combining the CDR3 with reference TRBV14 and TRBJ1-1 gives the whole variable domain EAGVTQFPSHSVIEKGQTVTLRCDPISGHDNLYWYRRVMGKEIKFLLHFVKESKQDESGMPNNRFLAERTGGTYSTLKVQPAELEDSGVYFCASSRSTEAFFGQGTRLTVV.

The V call is TRBV5-1, the J call TRBJ1-2; D may be TRBD1 (6 bases). The CDR3 has 14 amino acids. Germline V CDR1 and CDR2: SGHRS, YFSETQ. V lost 0 bases to trimming and J lost 2 bases, with 8 bases between them. For the CDR3, the DNA is TGCGCCAGCAGCTTGGGGACAGCCAACTATGGCTACACCTTC. Residues: CASSLGTANYGYTF.

The chain has TRBV5-1 and TRBJ2-2, with D perhaps TRBD2 (5 bases). Germline V gene data show CDR1 as SGHRS and CDR2 as YFSETQ. The CDR3 loop spans 15 amino acids. Deletions cut 5 bases from V and 1 base from J, with 12 bases between. This CDR3 is CASRWELGNTGELFF. Here the CDR3 DNA reads TGCGCCAGCAGATGGGAACTAGGGAACACCGGGGAGCTGTTTTTT.

J is TRBJ1-6 and V is TRBV6-5; no reliable D call. The CDR3 sequence is 16 residues long. The germline V gene encodes CDR1 MNHEY and CDR2 SVGAGI. The V end was cut by 0 bases, the J end by 1 base, with 7 bases between. CDR3 loop: CASSYSGRSYNSPLHF. CDR3 DNA: TGTGCCAGCAGTTACTCGGGCAGATCCTATAATTCACCCCTCCACTTT.

This chain uses TRBV7-2 with TRBJ2-5, with 13 nucleotides matching TRBD2. The length of the CDR3 is 16 residues. V gave up 5 bases and J gave up 9 bases; unmatched junction bases: 12. Germline V CDR1 and CDR2: SGHTA, FQGNSA. The CDR3 is CASSPGTSGVSGAQYF. CDR3 nucleotide sequence: TGTGCCAGCAGCCCTGGGACTAGCGGGGTCTCGGGGGCCCAGTACTTC. Variable domain in full (rest from reference TRBV7-2 and TRBJ2-5): GAGVSQSPSNKVTEKGKDVELRCDPISGHTALYWYRQSLGQGLEFLIYFQGNSAPDKSGLPSDRFSAERTGGSVSTLTIQRTQQEDSAVYLCASSPGTSGVSGAQYFGPGTRLLVL.

This clone has just a few counts. The V and J genes are TRBV4-1 and TRBJ1-2; no reliable D call. The germline V and J ends were trimmed by 0 bases and 10 bases, with 9 bases remaining between them. Germline V gives CDR1 MGHRA, CDR2 YSYEKL. This CDR3 spans 12 amino acids. The CDR3 DNA reads as TGCGCCAGCAGCCAAGACCCCAGGCCCTACACCTTC. Translation gives CASSQDPRPYTF.

The CDR3 bases are TGTGCCACCAGCAGACAGGGATCCTACAATGAGCAGTTCTTC. Amino acids: CATSRQGSYNEQFF. This rearrangement joins TRBV15 to TRBJ2-1; weak D call: TRBD1 (5 bases). In germline, CDR1 is LNHNV, CDR2 YYDKDF (reference sequence). With 2 bases removed from V and 1 base from J, the gap between germline ends came to 6 bases. The CDR3 totals 14 residues.

This clone has more than one count but fewer than ten. The chain joins TRBV5-5 to TRBJ1-6; a possible D gene is TRBD1 (5 bases). The CDR3 consists of 17 residues. Germline lookup yields CDR1 SGHKS and CDR2 YYEKEE (reference sequence). Trimming shortened V by 4 bases and J by 0 bases, and 14 bases separated the two germline ends. DNA of the CDR3: TGTGCCAGCAGCAGGGAGGGGACGAGCTCCTATAATTCACCCCTCCACTTT. It codes for CASSREGTSSYNSPLHF.

The V call is TRBV7-9, the J call TRBJ2-7; TRBD2 matches at 14 bases. V was pared by 0 bases and J by 1 base, with 8 bases of the junction left unmatched. This CDR3 has 19 residues. Looked up from germline, CDR1 is SEHNR and CDR2 is FQNEAQ (reference sequence). The CDR3 region is CASSLAVPGLAGVSYEQYF. As DNA, the CDR3 is TGTGCCAGCAGCTTAGCCGTCCCGGGACTAGCGGGAGTTTCCTACGAGCAGTACTTC.

This chain uses TRBV6-5 with TRBJ2-7, with 9 bases aligning to TRBD2. The CDR3 runs 14 residues. Germline-derived CDR1 and CDR2 are MNHEY and SVGAGI. The junction had 6 bases not matched to a gene; V was cut back by 7 bases and J by 2 bases. As DNA, the CDR3 is TGTGCCAGCACCAGCGGGGGGACTACCTACGAGCAGTACTTC. Amino acid sequence: CASTSGGTTYEQYF.

The chain carries TRBV5-1 and TRBJ1-2, with D unclear. Germline V gene data show CDR1 as SGHRS and CDR2 as YFSETQ. V was clipped by 0 bases and J by 5 bases, with 26 bases between them. This CDR3 contains 19 residues. This CDR3 reads CASSLASPISAVSPYGYTF. The CDR3 DNA reads TGCGCCAGCAGCTTGGCCTCTCCGATCTCTGCCGTGAGCCCTTATGGCTACACCTTC.

The rearrangement links TRBV18 to TRBJ1-1, with TRBD1 matching over 8 bases. CDR1 and CDR2 from the germline V gene are KGHSH and LQKENI. Unmatched junction bases numbered 7, after V lost 3 bases and J lost 4 bases. The CDR3 spans 15 residues. The CDR3: CASSPQTGVITEAFF. The DNA of the CDR3 is TGTGCCAGCTCACCGCAGACAGGGGTGATCACTGAAGCTTTCTTT.

This clone was seen a handful of times. The chain recombines TRBV27 with TRBJ2-3; 7 bases are a match to TRBD2. Per germline, CDR1 MNHEY and CDR2 SMNVEV (reference sequence). The CDR3 consists of 13 residues. The V and J ends lost 5 bases and 6 bases, in that order; junction bases with no gene match: 5. DNA of the CDR3: TGTGCCAGCAGTCCTAGGGAGGGCGATACGCAGTATTTT. Its translation: CASSPREGDTQYF.

The chain uses TRBV27 and TRBJ1-1; no definite D call. Germline CDR1 MNHEY, CDR2 SMNVEV (reference sequence). V was pared by 5 bases and J by 5 bases, with 12 bases between. The CDR3 consists of 13 residues. CDR3 DNA sequence: TGTGCCAGCAGTAGGGAGATTGGGACTGAAGCTTTCTTT. Protein sequence: CASSREIGTEAFF.

The chain links TRBV28 to TRBJ1-6, with 7 bases identical to TRBD1. The germline CDR1 and CDR2 sequences are MDHEN and SYDVKM. The CDR3 length is 15 residues. V lost 7 bases to trimming and J lost 7 bases; unmatched junction nucleotides: 10. The CDR3 reads CASTRGAGGNSPLHF. CDR3 coding DNA: TGTGCCAGCACAAGGGGGGCAGGGGGGAATTCACCCCTCCACTTT.

The chain couples TRBV7-2 to TRBJ2-3; no reliable D call. CDR1 is SGHTA and CDR2 is FQGNSA in the germline V gene. The CDR3 contains 14 residues. V lost 5 bases, J lost 2 bases, and 11 bases lay in between. This CDR3 reads CASSTMGFTDTQYF. In DNA form, the CDR3 reads TGTGCCAGCAGCACTATGGGGTTCACAGATACGCAGTATTTT.

The rearrangement uses TRBV7-6 and TRBJ1-5, with TRBD1 as a possible D gene (5 bases). The CDR3 covers 16 residues. Trimming cost V 2 bases and J 5 bases, with 16 bases left between them. The germline CDR1 and CDR2 sequences are SGHVS and FNYEAQ. CDR3 residues: CASSLSIGGVDQPQHF. CDR3 nucleotide sequence: TGTGCCAGCAGCTTATCGATAGGAGGGGTGGATCAGCCCCAGCATTTT. The whole variable domain, remainder taken from reference TRBV7-6 and TRBJ1-5, is GAGVSQSPRYKVTKRGQDVALRCDPISGHVSLYWYRQALGQGPEFLTYFNYEAQQDKSGLPNDRFSAERPEGSISTLTIQRTEQRDSAMYRCASSLSIGGVDQPQHFGDGTRLSIL.

The rearrangement uses TRBV19 and TRBJ1-5; D perhaps matches TRBD1 (6 bases). V was clipped by 3 bases and J by 1 base, with 16 bases between them. Germline-derived CDR1 and CDR2 are LNHDA and SQIVND (reference sequence). The CDR3 loop spans 17 amino acids. The CDR3 loop reads CASSIFIGGQSNQPQHF. The CDR3 DNA is TGTGCCAGTAGTATTTTCATTGGGGGGCAAAGCAATCAGCCCCAGCATTTT.

J is TRBJ2-1 and V is TRBV30; D is unclear. The CDR3 has 13 residues. Per the germline V gene, CDR1 is GTSNPN and CDR2 is SVGIG (reference sequence). Trimming removed 4 bases from V and 8 bases from J, with 15 bases in between. CDR3 in DNA: TGTGCCTGGATGGGTGATAGACTCGATGAGCAGTTCTTC. This encodes CAWMGDRLDEQFF.

In DNA, the CDR3 is TGCGCCAGCAGCTTGGCCCCCGGGACTAGCGGGAGATATACGCAGTATTTT. This gives the protein CASSLAPGTSGRYTQYF. V gene TRBV5-1 combines with J gene TRBJ2-3; 14 bases align to TRBD2. CDR1 and CDR2 (germline): SGHRS, YFSETQ. The CDR3 is 17 residues long. Trimming at V came to 0 bases and at J to 7 bases, leaving 7 bases not matched to a gene.